This TCR beta chain came from a study of tumor and adjacent non-tumor tissue in lung cancer. Study details: Aged roughly 31 to 76 years, patients included 10 men and 4 to 6 women with stage I to III disease.

Study conclusions and caveats: Patients with more diverse tumor TCRs had worse survival.

The CDR3 spans 13 residues. Trimming left V 6 bases short and J 4 bases short, with 12 bases between. A modified ARM-PCR protocol with three rounds of nested PCR amplified TCRbeta. TCRdb reprocessed the multiplex PCR reads via MiXCR and lists one record per CDR3 protein. The sample has tens of thousands of distinct CDR3 sequences, roughly 80% seen once. This sample's RNA came from whole unsorted tissue. A note on this clonotype: Its matching antigen is unknown. Possible read error: a much larger clone is one base away.

What was sequenced was lung tumor tissue. The source of this sequence is a woman between 45 and 60 years old with non-small cell lung cancer. The genes are TRBV12-3 or TRBV12-4 and TRBJ1-2; D is perhaps TRBD1 (5 bases). The CDR3 DNA reads as TGTGCCAGCAGCCCCCGGGGCGCCTATGGCTACACCTTC. Translated, it gives CASSPRGAYGYTF.